This TCR beta chain was profiled in a study of shared clonotypes between healthy human individuals. V was shortened by 4 bases and J by 16 bases, with 17 bases between the two germline ends. Germline V gives CDR1 SGHAT, CDR2 FQNNGV. The CDR3 is made up of 12 amino acids. Only one count was recorded for this clone. Across several immunoSEQ plates, the genomic DNA of each subset was split evenly. Measured with immunoSEQ multiplex PCR; TCRdb has only the in-frame clones, and not every one. The repertoire holds under 1 million clones, with roughly 92% as singletons. Naive CD8 populations comprised CD45RO-negative cells positively selected for CCR7, excluding terminally differentiated effector memory CD45RA+ cells.

The chain uses TRBV11-2 and TRBJ2-1; D uncertain. The receptor comes from a man aged 25-40 years in good health. Sequenced material: naive CD8+ T cells sorted from blood. CDR3 bases: TGTGCCAGCAGCTCAATTGGGTGGGCCAAATTCTTC. It translates to CASSSIGWAKFF.